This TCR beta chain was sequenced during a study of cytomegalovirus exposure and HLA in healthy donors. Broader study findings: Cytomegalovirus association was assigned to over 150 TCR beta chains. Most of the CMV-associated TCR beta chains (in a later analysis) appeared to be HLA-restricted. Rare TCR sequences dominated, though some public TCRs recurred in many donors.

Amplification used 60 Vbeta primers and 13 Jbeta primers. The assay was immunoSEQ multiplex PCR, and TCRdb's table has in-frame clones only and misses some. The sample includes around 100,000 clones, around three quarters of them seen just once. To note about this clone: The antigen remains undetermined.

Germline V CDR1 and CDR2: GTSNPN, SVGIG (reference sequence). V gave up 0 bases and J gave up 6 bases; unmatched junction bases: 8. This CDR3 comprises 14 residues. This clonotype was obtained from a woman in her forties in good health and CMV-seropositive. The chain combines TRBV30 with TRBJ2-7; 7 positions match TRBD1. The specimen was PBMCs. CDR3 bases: TGTGCCTGGAGTGTACCCCAGGGGGTCGTCGAGCAGTACTTC. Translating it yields CAWSVPQGVVEQYF.